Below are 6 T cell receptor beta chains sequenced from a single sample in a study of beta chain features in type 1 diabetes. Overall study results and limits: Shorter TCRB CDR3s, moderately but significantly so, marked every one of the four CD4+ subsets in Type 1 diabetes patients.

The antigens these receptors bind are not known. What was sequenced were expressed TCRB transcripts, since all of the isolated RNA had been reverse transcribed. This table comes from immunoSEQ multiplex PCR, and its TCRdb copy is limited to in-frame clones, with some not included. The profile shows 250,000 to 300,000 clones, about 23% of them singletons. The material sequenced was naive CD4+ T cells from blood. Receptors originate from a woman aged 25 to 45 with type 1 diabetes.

CDR3 nucleotides: TGCAGCGCGCGGTCCTCGGGTTTCTTAGTCAAGACCCAGTACTTC. Protein product: CSARSSGFLVKTQYF. This chain joins TRBV29-1 and TRBJ2-5, with D uncertain. CDR1 is SQVTM and CDR2 is ANQGSEA in the germline V gene. The CDR3 length is 15 residues. V shed 7 bases and J shed 6 bases, with 24 bases lying between them.

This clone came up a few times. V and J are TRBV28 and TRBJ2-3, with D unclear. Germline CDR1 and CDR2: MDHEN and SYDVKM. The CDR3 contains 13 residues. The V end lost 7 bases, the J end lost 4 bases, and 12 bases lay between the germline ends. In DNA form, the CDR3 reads TGTGCCAGCACCCCCTACCTATCAGATACGCAGTATTTT. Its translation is CASTPYLSDTQYF.

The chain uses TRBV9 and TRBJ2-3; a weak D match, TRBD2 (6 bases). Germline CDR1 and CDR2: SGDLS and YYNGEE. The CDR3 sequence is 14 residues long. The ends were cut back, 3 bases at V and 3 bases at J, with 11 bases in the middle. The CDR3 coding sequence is TGTGCCAGCAGCGCGACTAGGAGGACAGATACGCAGTATTTT. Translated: CASSATRRTDTQYF.

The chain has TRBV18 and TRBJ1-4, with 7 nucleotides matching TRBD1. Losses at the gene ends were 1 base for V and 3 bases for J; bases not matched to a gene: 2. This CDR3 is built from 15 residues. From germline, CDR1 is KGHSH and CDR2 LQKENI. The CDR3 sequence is CASSPRTGPNEKLFF. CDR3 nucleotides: TGTGCCAGCTCACCACGGACAGGACCTAATGAAAAACTGTTTTTT.

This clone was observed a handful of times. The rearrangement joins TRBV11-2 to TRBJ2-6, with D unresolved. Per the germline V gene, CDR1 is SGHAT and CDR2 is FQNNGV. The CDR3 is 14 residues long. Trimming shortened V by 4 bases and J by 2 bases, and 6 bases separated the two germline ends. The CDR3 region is CASSSIAGANVLTF. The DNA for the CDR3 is TGTGCCAGCAGCTCCATAGCTGGGGCCAACGTCCTGACTTTC.

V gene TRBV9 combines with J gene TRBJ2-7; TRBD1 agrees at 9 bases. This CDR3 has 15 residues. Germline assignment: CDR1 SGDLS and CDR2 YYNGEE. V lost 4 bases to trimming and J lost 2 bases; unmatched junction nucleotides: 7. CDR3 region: CASSPGQGTTYEQYF. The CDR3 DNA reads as TGTGCCAGCAGCCCCGGACAGGGGACGACCTACGAGCAGTACTTC.